This TCR beta chain was observed in a study of post-analysis software for immune sequencing data. Notes on the study in general: Batch-mates among the samples co-clustered strongly by F measure. TRBV5-6, TRBV5-1 and TRBV20-1 were among 4 or 5 TRBV segments more frequent in patients than controls. Among multiple sclerosis patients, normalized Chao1 diversity was significantly below that of controls.

Unique molecular identifiers were built into the TCR beta cDNA libraries. The authors obtained 500,000 or so cDNA molecules from approximately 0.95 to 9.8 million T cells. Each CDR3 protein gets one entry after TCRdb re-called the PCR reads with MiXCR. The table records approximately 730,000 distinct CDR3 sequences, roughly 27% of them present only once. Germline V gene data show CDR1 as SGHVS and CDR2 as FQNEAQ. This CDR3 is 16 amino acids long. The trim removed 5 bases at V and 11 bases at J, leaving 18 bases unmatched. Turning to this clonotype: As yet, its antigen is unknown. A read error is possible here, since a much larger clone lies one base away.

The sequence came from a girl aged 5-17 years with multiple sclerosis. This chain links TRBV7-8 with TRBJ2-5; 9 bases align to TRBD1. Sequencing was done on a sample of blood. CDR3 nucleotide sequence: TGTGCCAGCAGCCCGATCTTGGGACAGGGTAACAATGAGCAGTACTTC. Amino acids: CASSPILGQGNNEQYF.